Presented here are 31 T cell receptor beta chains from one specimen sequenced in a study of neoadjuvant nivolumab and ipilimumab in lung cancer. Measured with immunoSEQ multiplex PCR; TCRdb has only the in-frame clones, and not every one. The profile shows about 20,000 clones, over 80% of them singletons. Sequenced here: peripheral blood, sampled before neoadjuvant nivolumab, alone or with ipilimumab. These receptors originate from an adult with non-small cell lung cancer.

As for this clone: Relative to the germline gene, one junction end is altered; a read error may explain this. CDR3 DNA sequence: TGTGCCAGCAGATTGGACACGTTGGGGGCCGGGGAGCTGTTTTTT. The encoded protein is CASRLDTLGAGELFF. V and J are TRBV5-6 and TRBJ2-2; D might be TRBD1 or TRBD2, each matching 5 bases. CDR1 and CDR2 from the germline V gene are SGHDT and YYEEEE. The CDR3 runs 15 residues.

The CDR3 nucleotides read TGTGCCAGCAGCCGCCATCGGCCAGGGGTAGACTATGGCTACACCTTC. This encodes CASSRHRPGVDYGYTF. The chain employs TRBV11-2 and TRBJ1-2; a weak D match, TRBD1 (6 bases). Germline-derived CDR1 and CDR2 are SGHAT and FQNNGV. Trimming shortened V by 5 bases and J by 3 bases, and 19 bases separated the two germline ends. This CDR3 is 16 amino acids long.

The chain has TRBV6-1 and TRBJ1-1; D possibly corresponds to TRBD1 (5 bases). Per germline, CDR1 MNHNS and CDR2 SASEGT. Trimming took 10 bases from V and 1 from J, leaving 13 bases between them. The CDR3 is 13 residues long. In nucleotides, the CDR3 is TGTGCCACCGGGGCGCAGCCGAACACTGAAGCTTTCTTT. Protein sequence: CATGAQPNTEAFF.

With respect to this clone: One junction end does not reproduce the germline sequence, and a read error may be involved. The chain joins TRBV7-7 to TRBJ2-2, with TRBD1 identical over 11 bases. From germline, CDR1 is SSHAT and CDR2 FNYEAQ (reference sequence). The CDR3 runs to 15 residues. Here the CDR3 DNA reads TGTGCTAGCAGCCGCGGACAGGGGGCGTCCGGGGAGCTGTTTTTT. Protein: CASSRGQGASGELFF.

The chain carries TRBV18 and TRBJ2-7; 9 bases are shared with TRBD1. CDR1 and CDR2 from the germline V gene are KGHSH and LQKENI. J lost 3 bases, V lost 0 bases, and 3 bases had no gene match. The CDR3 consists of 15 residues. The CDR3 DNA reads as TGTGCCAGCTCACCACCGGGACAGGGAGGCTACGAGCAGTACTTC. Translation: CASSPPGQGGYEQYF.

This clone has only one observation. The chain couples TRBV2 to TRBJ1-2, with 7 bases fitting TRBD1. V was clipped by 2 bases and J by 5 bases; unmatched bases: 5. The CDR3 totals 14 residues. Germline-derived CDR1 and CDR2 are SNHLY and FYNNEI. This chain's CDR3 is CASSEKQGRYGYTF. In DNA form, the CDR3 reads TGTGCCAGCAGTGAAAAACAGGGGCGATATGGCTACACCTTC.

This chain links TRBV5-1 with TRBJ2-5; TRBD2 might be the D (6 bases). Trimming took off 4 bases at V and 4 bases at J, with 20 bases between the two ends. Germline V CDR1 and CDR2: SGHRS, YFSETQ. CDR3 length: 16 amino acids. DNA of the CDR3: TGCGCCAGCAGCCTAGAGGGAGGTGGAGGGAGAGAGACCCAGTACTTC. Residues: CASSLEGGGGRETQYF.

The V gene is TRBV9, the J gene TRBJ2-7, with 8 bases identical to TRBD2. V dropped 4 bases and J dropped 6; count of bases not matched to a gene: 12. The germline V gene has CDR1 SGDLS and CDR2 YYNGEE. The CDR3 runs to 15 residues. In DNA form, the CDR3 reads TGTGCCAGCAGCCCAGGGGTCCGGGAGGGAGGCGAGCAGTACTTC. Translation gives CASSPGVREGGEQYF.

The chain joins TRBV11-2 to TRBJ2-2, with TRBD1 identical over 9 bases. The germline gives CDR1 SGHAT, CDR2 FQNNGV. Trimming removed 5 bases from V and 5 bases from J; junction bases left unmatched: 6. The CDR3 extends over 15 amino acids. CDR3 loop: CASSLGTGQTGELFF. The DNA of the CDR3 is TGTGCCAGCAGCCTGGGGACAGGGCAAACCGGGGAGCTGTTTTTT.

The V gene is TRBV18, the J gene TRBJ2-6; 11 bases are a match to TRBD1. Germline values: CDR1 KGHSH, CDR2 LQKENI. The CDR3 spans 19 residues. With 1 base clipped from V and 1 base from J, the junction kept 6 bases outside the gene matches. CDR3 in amino acids: CASSPQRTGGSSGANVLTF. CDR3 DNA: TGTGCCAGCTCACCACAACGGACAGGGGGCAGTTCTGGGGCCAACGTCCTGACTTTC. Variable domain in full (rest from reference TRBV18 and TRBJ2-6): NAGVMQNPRHLVRRRGQEARLRCSPMKGHSHVYWYRQLPEEGLKFMVYLQKENIIDESGMPKERFSAEFPKEGPSILRIQQVVRGDSAAYFCASSPQRTGGSSGANVLTFGAGSRLTVL.

This clone was detected a few times. J is TRBJ2-1 and V is TRBV6-5, with D maybe TRBD2 (6 bases). The V end was cut by 6 bases, the J end by 0 bases, with 12 bases between. This CDR3 contains 15 residues. The germline gives CDR1 MNHEY, CDR2 SVGAGI. CDR3 nucleotide sequence: TGTGCCAGCAGACCTAGCGCCAGCTCCTACAATGAGCAGTTCTTC. This gives the protein CASRPSASSYNEQFF.

The V and J genes are TRBV14 and TRBJ2-2, with TRBD1 identical over 8 bases. The ends lost 4 bases at V and 7 bases at J; junction bases unmatched: 5. This CDR3 spans 14 amino acids. The germline CDR1 and CDR2 sequences are SGHDN and FVKESK. The CDR3 sequence: CASSRTGWIGELFF. CDR3 sequence (DNA): TGTGCCAGCAGCCGGACAGGGTGGATCGGGGAGCTGTTTTTT.

The chain combines TRBV27 with TRBJ2-1, with D possibly TRBD2 on 6 matching bases. CDR1 is MNHEY and CDR2 is SMNVEV in the germline V gene (reference sequence). The V gene lost 4 bases and the J gene lost 6 bases, with 16 bases spanning the gap. This CDR3 has 15 amino acids. In DNA, the CDR3 is TGTGCCAGCAGTTCGAGACTAGTCCAGGCCAATGAGCAGTTCTTC. Encoded protein: CASSSRLVQANEQFF.

The gene calls are TRBV5-4 and TRBJ2-7, with 7 bases identical to TRBD2. The CDR3 covers 16 residues. Germline V gives CDR1 SGHNT, CDR2 YYREEE (reference sequence). Unmatched junction bases numbered 11, after V lost 3 bases and J lost 2 bases. As DNA, the CDR3 is TGTGCCAGCAGCTGGGGGTTGGAGCGGGGAACCTACGAGCAGTACTTC. Its protein is CASSWGLERGTYEQYF.

V usage is TRBV20-1 and J usage is TRBJ1-1; D unresolved. The V gene's germline CDR1 is DFQATT and CDR2 SNEGSKA (reference sequence). The CDR3 spans 11 residues. Trimming pared 4 bases from V and 1 base from J, leaving 4 bases between. The CDR3 nucleotides read TGCAGTGCTACTCCGAACACTGAAGCTTTCTTT. Translation: CSATPNTEAFF.

The rearrangement joins TRBV18 to TRBJ1-4, with D tentatively TRBD1 (5 bases). The CDR3 contains 14 residues. V gave up 3 bases and J gave up 3 bases, with 8 bases separating them. Germline assignment: CDR1 KGHSH and CDR2 LQKENI. The CDR3 DNA follows: TGTGCCAGCTCACCGTCGACAGCTAATGAAAAACTGTTTTTT. As protein: CASSPSTANEKLFF.

This chain uses TRBV11-1 with TRBJ2-7, with D possibly being TRBD2 (6 bases). The germline V and J ends were trimmed by 4 bases and 3 bases, with 13 bases remaining between them. There are 14 residues in the CDR3. Per germline, CDR1 SGHAT and CDR2 FQDESV (reference sequence). CDR3 amino acids: CASSWDSGYYEQYF. Here the CDR3 DNA reads TGTGCCAGCAGCTGGGACTCCGGATACTACGAGCAGTACTTC.

This clone appeared once. The J gene is TRBJ2-1, the V gene TRBV4-1; TRBD2 aligns across 7 bases. The V gene end was trimmed by 4 bases and the J gene end by 6 bases; junction bases not matched to a gene: 9. CDR1 and CDR2 (germline): MGHRA, YSYEKL. This CDR3 is built from 15 residues. CDR3 sequence: CASSPYGGRANEQFF. The CDR3 DNA follows: TGCGCCAGCAGCCCCTACGGAGGGAGGGCCAATGAGCAGTTCTTC.

There are a few counts of this clone. This chain connects TRBV5-5 to TRBJ2-7; 10 nucleotides agree with TRBD1. Germline V gene data show CDR1 as SGHKS and CDR2 as YYEKEE (reference sequence). V lost 1 base, J lost 3 bases, and 1 base stayed unmatched. The CDR3 loop spans 14 amino acids. The CDR3 spells CASSLRTGGYEQYF. CDR3 coding DNA: TGTGCCAGCAGCTTGCGGACAGGGGGCTACGAGCAGTACTTC.

The CDR3 sequence is CASSLVGIYEQYF. The CDR3 region has the DNA TGTGCCAGCAGCTTAGTAGGCATCTACGAGCAGTACTTC. V and J are TRBV7-2 and TRBJ2-7; D call uncertain. Trimming removed 1 base from V and 3 bases from J, with 7 bases in between. The CDR3 extends over 13 amino acids. Germline loops: CDR1 SGHTA, CDR2 FQGNSA.

The table lists this clone with a count of one. This chain uses TRBV18 with TRBJ1-2; D not certain. The CDR3 has 14 residues. CDR1 is KGHSH and CDR2 is LQKENI in the germline V gene. The V end lost 0 bases, the J end lost 5 bases, and 10 bases lay between the germline ends. This CDR3 is CASSPPFWGYGYTF. CDR3 in DNA: TGTGCCAGCTCACCACCGTTTTGGGGATATGGCTACACCTTC.

The chain has TRBV12-5 and TRBJ1-2; D gene uncertain. The germline V gene encodes CDR1 LGHNT and CDR2 FRNRAP. The CDR3 length is 14 residues. Trimming removed 6 bases at V and 2 bases at J, with 13 bases between. CDR3 residues: CASGPSGRNYGYTF. CDR3 DNA sequence: TGTGCTAGTGGCCCGAGCGGACGGAACTATGGCTACACCTTC. Full variable domain (missing parts from reference TRBV12-5 and TRBJ1-2): DARVTQTPRHKVTEMGQEVTMRCQPILGHNTVFWYRQTMMQGLELLAYFRNRAPLDDSGMPKDRFSAEMPDATLATLKIQPSEPRDSAVYFCASGPSGRNYGYTFGSGTRLTVV.

The chain links TRBV7-9 to TRBJ2-7; TRBD1 aligns across 7 bases. Germline values: CDR1 SEHNR, CDR2 FQNEAQ (reference sequence). V shed 8 bases and J 3 bases; nucleotides not matched to a gene: 7. The CDR3 is 13 residues long. CDR3 nucleotide sequence: TGTGCCAGCCGCAAGGGGGCCGACTACGAGCAGTACTTC. Amino acids: CASRKGADYEQYF.

This chain joins TRBV5-6 and TRBJ2-2; 7 positions agree with TRBD2. The V and J ends lost 4 bases and 0 bases, in that order; junction bases with no gene match: 3. The CDR3 contains 15 residues. CDR1 and CDR2 (germline): SGHDT, YYEEEE. The CDR3 region is CASSKRDANTGELFF. The CDR3 DNA follows: TGTGCCAGCAGCAAGCGGGACGCGAACACCGGGGAGCTGTTTTTT.

This sequence joins TRBV19 and TRBJ2-6, with D possibly matching TRBD1 (5 bases). Germline V CDR1 and CDR2: LNHDA, SQIVND (reference sequence). The CDR3 is 15 residues long. V was clipped by 2 bases and J by 3 bases, with 8 bases between them. The CDR3 sequence: CASSIPRDGANVLTF. DNA of the CDR3: TGTGCCAGTAGTATACCCAGGGATGGGGCCAACGTCCTGACTTTC.

This clone was picked up a small number of times. V gene TRBV4-3 combines with J gene TRBJ2-7, with D possibly matching TRBD2 (5 bases). The CDR3 sequence is 15 residues long. The germline CDR1 and CDR2 sequences are LGHNA and YSLEER. Between the trimmed V and J ends, which lost 0 bases and 2 bases, there was a span of 11 bases. The CDR3 nucleotides read TGCGCCAGCAGCCAAGAGAATAGCGAACCCTACGAGCAGTACTTC. Translation: CASSQENSEPYEQYF.

V gene TRBV29-1 combines with J gene TRBJ1-1; D may be TRBD1 (5 bases). The germline CDR1 and CDR2 sequences are SQVTM and ANQGSEA. The length of the CDR3 is 14 residues. The V end lost 1 base, the J end lost 4 bases, and 13 bases lay between the germline ends. This CDR3 reads CSVEGGKRGTEAFF. CDR3 nucleotides: TGCAGCGTTGAAGGAGGCAAGAGGGGCACTGAAGCTTTCTTT.

The rearrangement joins TRBV6-5 to TRBJ1-5, with D possibly matching TRBD1 (5 bases). The V end was cut by 6 bases, the J end by 4 bases, with 13 bases between. CDR1 and CDR2 from the germline V gene are MNHEY and SVGAGI. The CDR3 extends over 14 amino acids. The CDR3 sequence: CASSNRGGNQPQHF. Here the CDR3 DNA reads TGTGCCAGCAGCAATCGGGGCGGAAATCAGCCCCAGCATTTT.

This chain uses TRBV2 with TRBJ1-5, with D possibly TRBD1 on 6 matching bases. The V end lost 9 bases, the J end lost 2 bases, and 11 bases lay between the germline ends. In germline, CDR1 is SNHLY, CDR2 FYNNEI. This CDR3 is built from 13 residues. The CDR3 loop reads CASNREGNQPQHF. Here the CDR3 DNA reads TGTGCCAGTAACAGGGAAGGCAATCAGCCCCAGCATTTT.

The sample holds a few counts of this clone. The chain uses TRBV7-8 and TRBJ1-1, with 8 bases fitting TRBD1. Germline values: CDR1 SGHVS, CDR2 FQNEAQ. The CDR3 has 15 residues. The J segment lost 3 bases and the V segment lost 5 bases, leaving 8 bases of the junction unmatched. The CDR3: CASSRTGWSDTEAFF. The CDR3, as DNA: TGTGCCAGCAGCCGGACAGGGTGGAGTGACACTGAAGCTTTCTTT.

The rearrangement links TRBV11-2 to TRBJ2-3; 8 bases are shared with TRBD2. The CDR3 totals 15 residues. Germline V CDR1 and CDR2: SGHAT, FQNNGV. Unmatched junction bases numbered 6, after V lost 5 bases and J lost 2 bases. The CDR3 protein is CASSPRSGATDTQYF. As DNA, the CDR3 is TGTGCCAGCAGCCCGCGTAGCGGGGCCACAGATACGCAGTATTTT.